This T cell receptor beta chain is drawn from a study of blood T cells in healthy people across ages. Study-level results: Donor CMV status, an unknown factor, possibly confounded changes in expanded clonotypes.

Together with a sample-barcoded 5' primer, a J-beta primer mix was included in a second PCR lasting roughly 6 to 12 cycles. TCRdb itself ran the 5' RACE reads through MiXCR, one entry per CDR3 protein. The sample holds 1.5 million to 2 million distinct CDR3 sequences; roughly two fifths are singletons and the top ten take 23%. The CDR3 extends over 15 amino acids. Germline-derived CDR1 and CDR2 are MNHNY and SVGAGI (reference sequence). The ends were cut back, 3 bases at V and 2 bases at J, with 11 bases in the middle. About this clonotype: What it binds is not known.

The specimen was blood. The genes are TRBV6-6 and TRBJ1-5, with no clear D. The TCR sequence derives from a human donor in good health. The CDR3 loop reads CASSYWGRGNQPQHF. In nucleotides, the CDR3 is TGTGCCAGCAGTTATTGGGGTAGGGGCAATCAGCCCCAGCATTTT.